These 8 T cell receptor beta chains were sequenced from one sample in a study of T cell responses to AZD1222 COVID-19 vaccine. The data were produced by immunoSEQ multiplex PCR, yet TCRdb's version contains in-frame clones alone and is incomplete. The sample gives approximately 120,000 clones, around 89% of which show up once; 8.5% to 14% is in the top ten. Here the sequenced sample was peripheral blood, taken on day 0 of MenACWY control vaccination. The source of these receptors is an adult in good health.

The chain uses TRBV6-5 and TRBJ2-3, with D perhaps given as TRBD1 or TRBD2 (6 bases each). This CDR3 region has 13 residues. Germline loops: CDR1 MNHEY, CDR2 SVGAGI. V was clipped by 8 bases and J by 4 bases, with 13 bases between them. CDR3 sequence: CASGGLEADTQYF. The DNA for the CDR3 is TGTGCCAGCGGGGGGCTAGAGGCAGATACGCAGTATTTT.

This clone was seen a few times. The rearrangement links TRBV4-2 to TRBJ2-7; D perhaps matches TRBD2 (6 bases). The germline V gene encodes CDR1 LGHNA and CDR2 YNFKEQ. V lost 1 base, J lost 3 bases, and 13 bases lay in between. The CDR3 consists of 15 residues. CDR3 sequence reads: CASSQGIAVVYEQYF. CDR3 nucleotides: TGTGCCAGCAGCCAAGGAATAGCGGTGGTCTACGAGCAGTACTTC.

Turning to this clone: Its ends do not fully match the called genes, so a read error is possible. Here the CDR3 reads CASSSEGSSNSPLHF. For the CDR3, the DNA is TGTGCCAGTAGTTCAGAGGGCTCCTCTAATTCACCCCTCCACTTT. The chain employs TRBV19 and TRBJ1-6; unclear D gene. This CDR3 is built from 15 residues. Germline CDR1 and CDR2: LNHDA and SQIVND (reference sequence).

V is TRBV7-2 and J is TRBJ2-1, with 7 bases aligning to TRBD2. With 6 bases clipped from V and 1 base from J, the junction kept 6 bases outside the gene matches. The germline gives CDR1 SGHTA, CDR2 FQGNSA. This CDR3 region has 15 residues. The CDR3 spells CASSPSGNSYNEQFF. In DNA, the CDR3 is TGTGCCAGCAGTCCTAGCGGAAATTCCTACAATGAGCAGTTCTTC. Combining the CDR3 with reference TRBV7-2 and TRBJ2-1 gives the whole variable domain GAGVSQSPSNKVTEKGKDVELRCDPISGHTALYWYRQSLGQGLEFLIYFQGNSAPDKSGLPSDRFSAERTGGSVSTLTIQRTQQEDSAVYLCASSPSGNSYNEQFFGPGTRLTVL.

The chain uses TRBV7-9 and TRBJ2-3, with no clear D. Looked up from germline, CDR1 is SEHNR and CDR2 is FQNEAQ (reference sequence). Trimming removed 3 bases from V and 0 bases from J, with 19 bases in between. CDR3 length: 18 residues. The CDR3 sequence: CASSFPYFRLSSTDTQYF. As DNA, the CDR3 is TGTGCCAGCAGCTTCCCCTATTTCAGGCTTTCTAGCACAGATACGCAGTATTTT.

This clone was found once. J is TRBJ2-1 and V is TRBV11-3; D remains ambiguous. In germline, CDR1 is SGHNT, CDR2 YENEEA. Trimming cost V 1 base and J 15 bases, with 10 bases left between them. This CDR3 contains 11 residues. The CDR3 bases are TGTGCCAGCAGCTTAGGTATAGTTCCGTTCTTC. Translation gives CASSLGIVPFF.

The chain recombines TRBV18 with TRBJ2-7, with D unresolved. Trimming left V 1 base short and J 5 bases short, with 9 bases between. This CDR3 spans 13 amino acids. Germline CDR1 and CDR2: KGHSH and LQKENI. CDR3 amino acids: CASSPLQFHEQYF. CDR3 bases: TGTGCCAGCTCACCACTCCAGTTCCACGAGCAGTACTTC.

The CDR3 reads CASSLDGTSTYF. The DNA of the CDR3 is TGTGCCAGCAGCTTAGATGGGACTAGCACGTATTTT. The rearrangement joins TRBV11-3 to TRBJ2-3; 9 bases are shared with TRBD2. The CDR3 consists of 12 residues. Germline V CDR1 and CDR2: SGHNT, YENEEA. V was clipped by 0 bases and J by 14 bases; unmatched bases: 3.